This TCR beta chain was obtained from a study of PD-L1 blockade in urothelial cancer. Study summary: Previous chemotherapy exposure amounted to 0 to 3 regimens for patients. Whole-study findings and limits: Enhanced expansion of tumor-associated blood clones at 3 weeks characterized durable-benefit patients.

Indicated time point: pretreatment peripheral blood. Germline V gives CDR1 MNHNS, CDR2 SASEGT. CDR3 length equals 13 residues. The V end was cut by 7 bases, the J end by 3 bases, with 12 bases between. Sequenced by immunoSEQ multiplex PCR; TCRdb stores in-frame clones only, minus some. Here the sample spans approximately 19,000 clones, about 88% being singletons. A remark on this clone: The antigen is undetermined.

The chain uses TRBV6-1 and TRBJ1-2, with D maybe TRBD1 (5 bases). The sequence was obtained from a man between 65 and 85 years old with urothelial cancer. Sequenced here: PBMCs, sampled around atezolizumab (anti-PD-L1) treatment. CDR3 coding DNA: TGTGCCAGCACGCCCGGGGGGTACTATGGCTACACCTTC. It is translated as CASTPGGYYGYTF.